What follows are 18 T cell receptor beta chains derived from one specimen sequenced in a study of T cells in Graves' hyperthyroidism and ophthalmopathy. Amplified TCR beta CDR3 regions came from RNA transcripts. TCR CDR3 underwent first-round RT-PCR with the HTBI primer set. TCRdb reanalysed the multiplex PCR reads using MiXCR and keeps one entry per CDR3 protein. Found here are hundreds of thousands of distinct CDR3 sequences, around a fifth of them singletons; the top ten hold under 45%. The sequenced sample consisted of blood. These receptors were taken from a middle-aged man with Graves' ophthalmopathy.

The chain couples TRBV18 to TRBJ1-5, with D unresolved. V was shortened by 3 bases and J by 2 bases, with 14 bases between the two germline ends. The germline CDR1 and CDR2 sequences are KGHSH and LQKENI. The CDR3 extends over 16 amino acids. CDR3 DNA sequence: TGTGCCAGCTCACCCCTCGGCGGGGAAGGCAATCAGCCCCAGCATTTT. Translation: CASSPLGGEGNQPQHF. Combining the CDR3 with reference TRBV18 and TRBJ1-5 gives the whole variable domain NAGVMQNPRHLVRRRGQEARLRCSPMKGHSHVYWYRQLPEEGLKFMVYLQKENIIDESGMPKERFSAEFPKEGPSILRIQQVVRGDSAAYFCASSPLGGEGNQPQHFGDGTRLSIL.

The chain employs TRBV2 and TRBJ2-1; TRBD2 matches at 13 bases. CDR3 length: 14 residues. Losses at the gene ends were 5 bases for V and 9 bases for J; bases not matched to a gene: 4. The V gene's germline CDR1 is SNHLY and CDR2 FYNNEI. CDR3 DNA sequence: TGTGCCAGCAGTTGGACTAGCGGGGGTGGTGAGCAGTTCTTC. Protein product: CASSWTSGGGEQFF.

This clonotype occurred a few times. The V and J genes are TRBV7-9 and TRBJ1-5; 9 bases are shared with TRBD1. The ends lost 1 base at V and 6 bases at J; junction bases unmatched: 13. The CDR3 length is 18 residues. Germline lookup yields CDR1 SEHNR and CDR2 FQNEAQ (reference sequence). The CDR3 sequence: CASSLVELGQGIGQPQHF. CDR3 nucleotide sequence: TGTGCCAGCAGCTTAGTTGAGTTAGGACAGGGGATCGGTCAGCCCCAGCATTTT.

The chain couples TRBV2 to TRBJ1-2, with TRBD1 as a possible D gene (5 bases). The CDR3 loop spans 14 amino acids. The V end was cut by 8 bases, the J end by 2 bases, with 15 bases between. CDR1 SNHLY and CDR2 FYNNEI come from the germline V gene. The CDR3 sequence is CASDGRRGNYGYTF. CDR3 in DNA: TGTGCCAGCGATGGACGCCGGGGGAACTATGGCTACACCTTC.

This clonotype was counted ten times or more. V is TRBV12-3 or TRBV12-4 and J is TRBJ2-5, with 7 bases lining up with TRBD1. The ends lost 7 bases at V and 4 bases at J; junction bases unmatched: 9. CDR3 length: 14 amino acids. The CDR3 loop reads CASNIRGKGETQYF. In DNA, the CDR3 is TGTGCCAGCAACATCAGGGGGAAGGGAGAGACCCAGTACTTC.

The sample holds a few counts of this clonotype. Sequence at one end of the junction differs from germline and may be a read error. The chain links TRBV7-2 to TRBJ2-5, with 15 bases identical to TRBD2. This CDR3 spans 14 amino acids. The germline gives CDR1 SGHTA, CDR2 FQGNSA. Written as DNA, the CDR3 is TGTGCCAGCAGCCCTGGGACTAGCGGGAGGACCCAGCACTTC. Translating it yields CASSPGTSGRTQHF.

This clonotype was recorded many times. The chain links TRBV6-1 to TRBJ1-1; D is perhaps TRBD1 (5 bases). Trimming took off 2 bases at V and 7 bases at J, with 14 bases between the two ends. Germline V gene lookup returns CDR1 MNHNS and CDR2 SASEGT. This CDR3 is 14 amino acids long. The CDR3: CASSELSGIGEAFF. CDR3 sequence (DNA): TGTGCCAGCAGTGAACTCTCAGGGATCGGTGAAGCTTTCTTT.

This clonotype was recorded many times. J is TRBJ1-5 and V is TRBV27, with D perhaps TRBD1 (5 bases). CDR3 size: 17 residues. CDR1 and CDR2 (germline): MNHEY, SMNVEV (reference sequence). V lost 3 bases and J 1 base, leaving 16 bases between the germline ends. The CDR3 DNA reads TGTGCCAGCAGTTTTTTGGTAGCGGGGGGAAGCAATCAGCCCCAGCATTTT. Residues: CASSFLVAGGSNQPQHF.

The chain is built from TRBV24-1 and TRBJ2-3, with a possible D match to TRBD2 (6 bases). The CDR3 runs to 17 residues. V was clipped by 3 bases and J by 5 bases, with 20 bases between them. Germline loops: CDR1 KGHDR, CDR2 SFDVKD. For the CDR3, the DNA is TGTGCCACCAGTGATCCCCGGGGCGGGGAACCCAAAGATACGCAGTATTTT. It is translated as CATSDPRGGEPKDTQYF.

This clonotype was seen more than once but under ten times. The chain recombines TRBV9 with TRBJ1-1, with TRBD1 matching 8 bases. There are 15 residues in the CDR3. The V gene's germline CDR1 is SGDLS and CDR2 YYNGEE. J lost 1 base, V lost 4 bases, and 6 bases had no gene match. The CDR3 DNA is TGTGCCAGCAGCTCCGGACAGGGACCGAACACTGAAGCTTTCTTT. Residues: CASSSGQGPNTEAFF. The whole variable domain, remainder taken from reference TRBV9 and TRBJ1-1, is DSGVTQTPKHLITATGQRVTLRCSPRSGDLSVYWYQQSLDQGLQFLIQYYNGEERAKGNILERFSAQQFPDLHSELNLSSLELGDSALYFCASSSGQGPNTEAFFGQGTRLTVV.

This clonotype was picked up many times. The rearrangement joins TRBV18 to TRBJ2-5; D is unclear. The V end lost 1 base, the J end lost 1 base, and 7 bases lay between the germline ends. The CDR3 sequence is 14 residues long. In germline, CDR1 is KGHSH, CDR2 LQKENI. The CDR3 loop reads CASSPQEIQETQYF. The CDR3 DNA is TGTGCCAGCTCACCACAGGAGATCCAAGAGACCCAGTACTTC.

The chain couples TRBV9 to TRBJ2-7; TRBD1 or TRBD2 may be the D gene (5 bases each). There are 15 residues in the CDR3. The V and J ends lost 3 bases and 5 bases respectively, with 18 bases between them. CDR1 and CDR2 from the germline V gene are SGDLS and YYNGEE. The CDR3 protein is CASSAGTARVNEQYF. CDR3 sequence (DNA): TGTGCCAGCAGCGCCGGGACCGCTCGGGTTAACGAGCAGTACTTC.

This clonotype was found many times. This chain links TRBV28 with TRBJ1-1; D is undetermined. Trimming pared 9 bases from V and 0 bases from J, leaving 11 bases between. The CDR3 has 13 residues. Germline CDR1 and CDR2: MDHEN and SYDVKM. This CDR3 is CASTEVVNTEAFF. The CDR3 nucleotides are TGTGCCAGTACGGAGGTGGTGAACACTGAAGCTTTCTTT.

The rearrangement links TRBV6-1 to TRBJ2-1, with D tentatively TRBD2 (5 bases). CDR1 is MNHNS and CDR2 is SASEGT in the germline V gene. Trimming removed 3 bases from V and 0 bases from J, with 9 bases in between. The CDR3 has 15 residues. The CDR3 coding sequence is TGTGCCAGCAGTGACGGGGAAAGCTCCTACAATGAGCAGTTCTTC. Translation gives CASSDGESSYNEQFF.

This clonotype was detected a few times. In DNA form, the CDR3 reads TGCGCCAGCAGCACGACCCGTAATGAGCAGTTCTTC. Translating gives CASSTTRNEQFF. This chain joins TRBV5-1 and TRBJ2-1; D is uncertain. The V and J ends lost 4 bases and 7 bases respectively, with 9 bases between them. Looked up from germline, CDR1 is SGHRS and CDR2 is YFSETQ. The length of the CDR3 is 12 residues.

This clonotype was seen at least ten times. The chain links TRBV2 to TRBJ2-2, with 7 bases matching TRBD2. Germline V gene data show CDR1 as SNHLY and CDR2 as FYNNEI. CDR3 length: 12 amino acids. The ends lost 7 bases at V and 7 bases at J; junction bases unmatched: 3. The CDR3 nucleotides read TGTGCCAGCAAAGGACTAGACGGGGAGCTGTTTTTT. The encoded protein is CASKGLDGELFF.

This clonotype was seen at least ten times. The gene calls are TRBV28 and TRBJ1-5, with a tentative D call TRBD1 (6 bases). V dropped 4 bases and J dropped 6 bases, with 16 bases sitting between them. This CDR3 has 15 residues. Germline CDR1 reads MDHEN; CDR2 reads SYDVKM. Here the CDR3 reads CASSSTGISGQPQHF. The CDR3 DNA follows: TGTGCCAGCAGTTCTACAGGGATATCAGGTCAGCCCCAGCATTTT.

This clonotype has more than one count but fewer than ten. V gene TRBV5-5 combines with J gene TRBJ2-5; D may be TRBD1 (5 bases). V lost 2 bases, J lost 5 bases, and 13 bases lay in between. The CDR3 spans 14 residues. The germline V gene encodes CDR1 SGHKS and CDR2 YYEKEE (reference sequence). The CDR3 coding sequence is TGTGCCAGCAGCTTTAGGGTCAGGGTCGAGACCCAGTACTTC. It encodes CASSFRVRVETQYF. The complete variable domain, with remaining parts taken from reference TRBV5-5 and TRBJ2-5, reads DAGVTQSPTHLIKTRGQQVTLRCSPISGHKSVSWYQQVLGQGPQFIFQYYEKEERGRGNFPDRFSARQFPNYSSELNVNALLLGDSALYLCASSFRVRVETQYFGPGTRLLVL.